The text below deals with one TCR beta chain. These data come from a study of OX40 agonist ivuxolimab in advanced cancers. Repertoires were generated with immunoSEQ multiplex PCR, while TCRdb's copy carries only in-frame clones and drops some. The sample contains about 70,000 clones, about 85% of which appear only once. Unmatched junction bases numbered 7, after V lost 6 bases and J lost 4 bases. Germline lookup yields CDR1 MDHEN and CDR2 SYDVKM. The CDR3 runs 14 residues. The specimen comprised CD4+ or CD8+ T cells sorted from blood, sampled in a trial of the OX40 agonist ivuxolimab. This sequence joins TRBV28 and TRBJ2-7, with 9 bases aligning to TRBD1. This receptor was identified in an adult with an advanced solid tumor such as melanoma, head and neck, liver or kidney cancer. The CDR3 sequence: CASRGQGRTYEQYF. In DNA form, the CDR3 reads TGTGCCAGCAGAGGACAGGGGAGGACTTACGAGCAGTACTTC.